The 13 T cell receptor beta chains in this list originate from one sample, sequenced in a study of blood T cell repertoires in COVID-19. TCRdb's table, derived via immunoSEQ multiplex PCR, lists solely in-frame clones and lacks some. The sample has roughly 50,000 clones; more than 75% are singletons. Material for sequencing was peripheral blood. The source of these receptors is a human donor in a cohort sampled during active COVID-19.

The V gene is TRBV28, the J gene TRBJ1-2; the D gene is possibly TRBD1 (6 bases). The germline V gene encodes CDR1 MDHEN and CDR2 SYDVKM. The V end was cut by 3 bases, the J end by 4 bases, with 15 bases between. CDR3 length: 15 residues. The CDR3 sequence is CASSFQGLGGYGYTF. The CDR3 region has the DNA TGTGCCAGCAGTTTCCAGGGGCTCGGAGGCTATGGCTACACCTTC.

CDR3 region: CASSPPRDRETQYF. The DNA for the CDR3 is TGTGCCAGCTCACCCCCACGGGACAGAGAGACCCAGTACTTC. The chain joins TRBV18 to TRBJ2-5; 7 bases are shared with TRBD1. In germline, CDR1 is KGHSH, CDR2 LQKENI. J gave up 4 bases and V 3 bases, and 5 bases lay outside the gene matches. The length of the CDR3 is 14 residues.

The CDR3 loop reads CASSLNYDEQYF. CDR3 bases: TGCGCCAGCAGCTTAAACTATGACGAGCAGTACTTC. The chain combines TRBV5-1 with TRBJ2-7, with D unclear. V lost 2 bases and J lost 5, with 8 bases in between. The CDR3 spans 12 residues. Germline V CDR1 and CDR2: SGHRS, YFSETQ. Combining the CDR3 with reference TRBV5-1 and TRBJ2-7 gives the whole variable domain KAGVTQTPRYLIKTRGQQVTLSCSPISGHRSVSWYQQTPGQGLQFLFEYFSETQRNKGNFPGRFSGRQFSNSRSEMNVSTLELGDSALYLCASSLNYDEQYFGPGTRLTVT.

The rearrangement links TRBV10-2 to TRBJ1-5; D is undetermined. Germline CDR1 reads WSHSY; CDR2 reads SAAADI. The V end lost 3 bases, the J end lost 4 bases, and 10 bases lay between the germline ends. The CDR3 contains 14 residues. The CDR3 sequence is CASSERVSNQPQHF. The CDR3 nucleotides read TGCGCCAGCAGTGAACGGGTCTCTAATCAGCCCCAGCATTTT.

The chain couples TRBV27 to TRBJ2-5; possible D gene TRBD1, 5 bases. There are 14 residues in the CDR3. CDR1 and CDR2 (germline): MNHEY, SMNVEV (reference sequence). V lost 4 bases, J lost 2 bases, and 11 bases lay in between. The CDR3 DNA sequence: TGTGCCAGCAGTTCGACAGCCCCGCAAGAGACCCAGTACTTC. This translates into CASSSTAPQETQYF.

V is TRBV29-1 and J is TRBJ1-1; perhaps TRBD1 as D (5 bases). The CDR3 sequence is 13 residues long. Germline assignment: CDR1 SQVTM and CDR2 ANQGSEA. Trimming stripped 3 bases from V and 4 bases from J, with 12 bases between. The CDR3 region is CSVDRVSGTEAFF. The CDR3 nucleotides are TGCAGCGTTGACAGGGTTTCGGGCACTGAAGCTTTCTTT.

This clone has just a few counts. The V gene is TRBV6-1, the J gene TRBJ1-5, with D unresolved. The V end lost 3 bases, the J end lost 7 bases, and 13 bases lay between the germline ends. Germline V gene sequence: CDR1 MNHNS, CDR2 SASEGT. The CDR3 sequence is 14 residues long. Written as DNA, the CDR3 is TGTGCCAGCAGTGAGGACCTGCCGGGGCAGCCCCAGCATTTT. Protein: CASSEDLPGQPQHF.

The chain has TRBV13 and TRBJ2-1, with TRBD2 matching over 8 bases. The V gene's germline CDR1 is PRHDT and CDR2 FYEKMQ (reference sequence). The CDR3 runs to 16 residues. The junction had 7 bases not matched to a gene; V was cut back by 1 base and J by 5 bases. CDR3 protein: CASSLVPAGAHNEQFF. The CDR3 nucleotides are TGTGCCAGCAGCTTAGTACCAGCGGGAGCGCACAATGAGCAGTTCTTC.

The rearrangement joins TRBV5-1 to TRBJ2-1; 8 nucleotides align to TRBD2. V trimming: 4 bases; J trimming: 2 bases; junction bases outside the gene matches: 8. This CDR3 has 16 amino acids. Germline-derived CDR1 and CDR2 are SGHRS and YFSETQ. CDR3 in DNA: TGCGCCAGCAGCCACGGGCTAGCGGGCACCTACAATGAGCAGTTCTTC. This gives the protein CASSHGLAGTYNEQFF.

This chain uses TRBV9 with TRBJ1-1; D remains unclear. CDR1 is SGDLS, CDR2 YYNGEE, per germline. V gave up 5 bases and J gave up 5 bases, with 16 bases separating them. CDR3 length: 14 amino acids. Here the CDR3 reads CASSSTLTGTEAFF. The DNA of the CDR3 is TGTGCCAGCAGTTCCACCTTGACGGGGACTGAAGCTTTCTTT.

This clone was detected only a few times. V gene TRBV5-4 combines with J gene TRBJ2-6; possible D gene TRBD2, 5 bases. The CDR3 covers 16 residues. Between the trimmed V and J ends, which lost 0 bases and 0 bases, there was a span of 7 bases. In germline, CDR1 is SGHNT, CDR2 YYREEE (reference sequence). For the CDR3, the DNA is TGTGCCAGCAGCTTGGATGCGGGCTCTGGGGCCAACGTCCTGACTTTC. Residues: CASSLDAGSGANVLTF.

This clone was observed a few times. V usage is TRBV7-9 and J usage is TRBJ2-3; a weak D match, TRBD1 (5 bases). Germline CDR1 is SEHNR and CDR2 is FQNEAQ (reference sequence). The CDR3 is made up of 18 amino acids. Between the trimmed V and J ends, which lost 2 bases and 2 bases, there was a span of 20 bases. CDR3 loop: CASSLSFTGAGVTDTQYF. Written as DNA, the CDR3 is TGTGCCAGCAGCTTATCCTTTACTGGGGCCGGAGTCACAGATACGCAGTATTTT.

The chain joins TRBV19 to TRBJ2-7; 10 positions match TRBD2. The CDR3 length is 15 residues. Unmatched junction bases numbered 7, after V lost 8 bases and J lost 0 bases. Germline CDR1 and CDR2: LNHDA and SQIVND (reference sequence). CDR3 sequence reads: CASVPSGSPSYEQYF. CDR3 DNA sequence: TGTGCCAGTGTCCCTAGCGGGAGCCCCTCCTACGAGCAGTACTTC. The variable domain in full, completed from reference TRBV19 and TRBJ2-7, reads DGGITQSPKYLFRKEGQNVTLSCEQNLNHDAMYWYRQDPGQGLRLIYYSQIVNDFQKGDIAEGYSVSREKKESFPLTVTSAQKNPTAFYLCASVPSGSPSYEQYFGPGTRLTVT.